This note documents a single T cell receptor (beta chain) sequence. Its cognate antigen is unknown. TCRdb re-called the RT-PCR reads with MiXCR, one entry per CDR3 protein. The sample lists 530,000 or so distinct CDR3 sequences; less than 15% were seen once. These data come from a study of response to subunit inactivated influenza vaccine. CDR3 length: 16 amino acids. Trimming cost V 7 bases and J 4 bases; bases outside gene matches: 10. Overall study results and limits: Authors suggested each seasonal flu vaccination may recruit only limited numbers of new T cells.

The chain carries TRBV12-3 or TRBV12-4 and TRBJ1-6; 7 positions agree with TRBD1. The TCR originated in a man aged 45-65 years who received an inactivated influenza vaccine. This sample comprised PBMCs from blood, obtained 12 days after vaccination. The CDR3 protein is CASKPSWDSYNSPLHF. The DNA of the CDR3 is TGTGCCAGCAAACCGTCATGGGACAGTTATAATTCACCCCTCCACTTT.